One sample yielded the 9 T cell receptor beta chains listed below, sequenced in a study of human T cells and chemical hapten exposure. Time point reported: pre-sensitization, week 0. Treatment here: therapeutic diphenylcyclopropenone sensitization with weekly scalp DPC. TCRdb fed the RACE reads into MiXCR, producing one record per CDR3 protein. The sample includes 60,000 to 80,000 distinct CDR3 sequences, approximately 7% seen only once; the top ten take over 1.5%. Specimen: whole blood, collected in connection with sensitization to the hapten diphenylcyclopropenone (DPC). These receptors all stem from a woman in her twenties or thirties with alopecia areata. Some clones in this sample may be carry-over from other donors' samples.

This clonotype was detected many times. The chain is built from TRBV5-1 and TRBJ2-7; TRBD1 or TRBD2 may be the D gene (5 bases each). CDR3 length: 16 amino acids. Germline lookup yields CDR1 SGHRS and CDR2 YFSETQ. V lost 0 bases, J lost 3 bases, and 16 bases lay in between. CDR3 loop: CASSLAGPTSGYEQYF. The CDR3 region has the DNA TGCGCCAGCAGCTTGGCGGGACCTACATCGGGCTACGAGCAGTACTTC.

This clonotype was counted at least ten times. The rearrangement links TRBV2 to TRBJ1-6, with a possible D match to TRBD1 (6 bases). Germline-derived CDR1 and CDR2 are SNHLY and FYNNEI. The germline V and J ends were trimmed by 3 bases and 10 bases, with 13 bases remaining between them. The CDR3 runs to 14 residues. The CDR3 DNA reads as TGTGCCAGCAGTGATCGGGGGGGCGGATCACCCCTCCACTTT. Translated, it gives CASSDRGGGSPLHF.

This clonotype was picked up many times. This chain links TRBV19 with TRBJ1-2, with 10 bases that match TRBD1. V dropped 5 bases and J dropped 4; count of bases not matched to a gene: 7. Germline values: CDR1 LNHDA, CDR2 SQIVND (reference sequence). CDR3 length: 15 amino acids. CDR3 amino acids: CASSSSGTGVYGYTF. DNA for the CDR3: TGTGCCAGTAGTTCCTCCGGGACAGGGGTCTATGGCTACACCTTC.

This clonotype was seen many times. The V and J genes are TRBV12-3 or TRBV12-4 and TRBJ1-5; perhaps TRBD1 as D (5 bases). The CDR3 has 16 residues. Deletions cut 3 bases from V and 0 bases from J, with 12 bases between. CDR3 DNA sequence: TGTGCCAGCAGTTTGTACAGGCAATATAGCAATCAGCCCCAGCATTTT. As protein: CASSLYRQYSNQPQHF.

This clonotype was seen many times. The V call is TRBV5-5, the J call TRBJ1-6, with 7 bases aligning to TRBD1. The CDR3 length is 13 residues. Trimming took 4 bases from V and 13 from J; bases not matched to a gene: 8. Germline CDR1 SGHKS, CDR2 YYEKEE (reference sequence). CDR3 nucleotides: TGTGCCAGCAGCCCTGACAGGGCCTGGCCCCTCCACTTT. Translated, it gives CASSPDRAWPLHF.

This clonotype was seen at least ten times. The chain links TRBV29-1 to TRBJ2-3; D is perhaps TRBD2 (5 bases). The CDR3 is 12 residues long. Deletions cut 3 bases from V and 6 bases from J, with 10 bases between. Germline V gene sequence: CDR1 SQVTM, CDR2 ANQGSEA. CDR3 region: CSVESAGDTQYF. The CDR3 DNA is TGCAGCGTTGAGTCTGCGGGTGATACGCAGTATTTT.

The table lists this clonotype with many counts. V is TRBV7-4 and J is TRBJ2-3, with 7 nucleotides matching TRBD1. Unmatched junction bases numbered 15, after V lost 5 bases and J lost 1 base. The V gene's germline CDR1 is SGHVT and CDR2 SQSDAQ. This CDR3 region has 18 residues. DNA for the CDR3: TGTGCCAGCAGCAGATACAGGGGATTGTGGCGCTGCACAGATACGCAGTATTTT. Protein sequence: CASSRYRGLWRCTDTQYF.

This clonotype was counted between two and nine times. The genes are TRBV20-1 and TRBJ1-1, with D unclear. Germline V gene data show CDR1 as DFQATT and CDR2 as SNEGSKA (reference sequence). The V end was cut by 1 base, the J end by 1 base, with 7 bases between. This CDR3 has 13 amino acids. The CDR3 nucleotides read TGCAGTGCTAGAGTGGGGTGGAACACTGAAGCTTTCTTT. It translates to CSARVGWNTEAFF.

This clonotype was detected ten times or more. J is TRBJ1-5 and V is TRBV12-3 or TRBV12-4; a weak D match, TRBD1 (6 bases). Deletions cut 1 base from V and 2 bases from J, with 6 bases between. The CDR3 consists of 14 residues. The CDR3 region is CASSLGQGNQPQHF. The CDR3 nucleotides are TGTGCCAGCAGTTTAGGACAGGGCAATCAGCCCCAGCATTTT.